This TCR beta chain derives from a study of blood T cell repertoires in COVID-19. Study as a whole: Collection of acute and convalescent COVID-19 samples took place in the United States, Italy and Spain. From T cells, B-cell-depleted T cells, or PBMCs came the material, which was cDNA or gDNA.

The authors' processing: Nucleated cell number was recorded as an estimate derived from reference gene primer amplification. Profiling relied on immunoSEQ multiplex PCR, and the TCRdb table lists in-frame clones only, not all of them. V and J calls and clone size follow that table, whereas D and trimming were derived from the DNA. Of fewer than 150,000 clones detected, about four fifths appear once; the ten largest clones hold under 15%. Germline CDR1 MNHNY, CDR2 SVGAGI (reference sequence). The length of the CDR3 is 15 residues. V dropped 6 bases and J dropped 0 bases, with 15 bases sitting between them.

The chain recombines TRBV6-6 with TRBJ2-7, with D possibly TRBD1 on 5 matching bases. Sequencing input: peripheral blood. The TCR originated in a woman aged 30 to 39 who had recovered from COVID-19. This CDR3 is CASSDRARASYEQYF. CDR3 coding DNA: TGTGCCAGCAGCGACCGAGCCAGGGCCTCCTACGAGCAGTACTTC.